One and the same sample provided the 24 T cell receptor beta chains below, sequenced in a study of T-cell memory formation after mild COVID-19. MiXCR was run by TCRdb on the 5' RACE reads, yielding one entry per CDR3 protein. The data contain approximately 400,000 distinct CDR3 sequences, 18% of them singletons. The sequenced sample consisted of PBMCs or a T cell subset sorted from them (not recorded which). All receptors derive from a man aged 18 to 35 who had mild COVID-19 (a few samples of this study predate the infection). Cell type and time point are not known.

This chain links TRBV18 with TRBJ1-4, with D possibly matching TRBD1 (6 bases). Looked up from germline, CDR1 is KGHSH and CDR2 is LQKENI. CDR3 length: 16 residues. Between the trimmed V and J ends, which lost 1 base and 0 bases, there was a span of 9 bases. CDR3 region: CASSPQRTATNEKLFF. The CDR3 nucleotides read TGTGCCAGCTCACCACAGCGGACAGCAACTAATGAAAAACTGTTTTTT.

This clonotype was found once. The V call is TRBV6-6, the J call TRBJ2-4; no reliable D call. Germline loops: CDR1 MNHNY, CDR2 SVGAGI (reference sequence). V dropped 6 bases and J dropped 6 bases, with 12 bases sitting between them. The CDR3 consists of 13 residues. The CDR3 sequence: CASSETLRNIQYF. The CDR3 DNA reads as TGTGCCAGCAGCGAAACCCTCAGAAACATTCAGTACTTC.

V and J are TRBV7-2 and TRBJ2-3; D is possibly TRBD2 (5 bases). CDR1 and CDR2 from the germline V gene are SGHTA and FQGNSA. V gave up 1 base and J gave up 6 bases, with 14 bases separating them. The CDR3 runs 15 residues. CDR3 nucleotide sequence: TGTGCCAGCAGCTTAGGTGGACCGAGGAGGGATACGCAGTATTTT. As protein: CASSLGGPRRDTQYF.

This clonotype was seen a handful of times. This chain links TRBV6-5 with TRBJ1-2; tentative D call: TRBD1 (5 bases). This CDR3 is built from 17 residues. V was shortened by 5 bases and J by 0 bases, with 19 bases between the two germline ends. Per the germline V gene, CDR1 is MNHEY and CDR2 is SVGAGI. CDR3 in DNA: TGTGCCAGCAGTCCTTCGACAGAGCTTCCTTCTAACTATGGCTACACCTTC. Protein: CASSPSTELPSNYGYTF.

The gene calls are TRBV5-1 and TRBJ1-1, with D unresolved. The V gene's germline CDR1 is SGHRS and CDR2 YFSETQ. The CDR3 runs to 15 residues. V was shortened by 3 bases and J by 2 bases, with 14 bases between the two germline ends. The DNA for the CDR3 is TGCGCCAGCAGCTGGGGAGGGCTACAAAACACTGAAGCTTTCTTT. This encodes CASSWGGLQNTEAFF.

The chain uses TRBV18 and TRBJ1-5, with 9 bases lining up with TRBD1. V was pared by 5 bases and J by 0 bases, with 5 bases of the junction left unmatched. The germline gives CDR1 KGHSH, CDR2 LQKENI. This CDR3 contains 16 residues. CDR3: CASSTGTGNSNQPQHF. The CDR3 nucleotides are TGTGCCAGCTCAACCGGGACAGGGAATAGCAATCAGCCCCAGCATTTT.

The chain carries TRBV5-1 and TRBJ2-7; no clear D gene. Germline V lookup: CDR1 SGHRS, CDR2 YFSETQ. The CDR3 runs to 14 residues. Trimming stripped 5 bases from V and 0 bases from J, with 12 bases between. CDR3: CASRVSPSSYEQYV. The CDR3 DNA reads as TGCGCCAGCAGAGTCAGCCCGAGCTCCTACGAGCAGTACGTC.

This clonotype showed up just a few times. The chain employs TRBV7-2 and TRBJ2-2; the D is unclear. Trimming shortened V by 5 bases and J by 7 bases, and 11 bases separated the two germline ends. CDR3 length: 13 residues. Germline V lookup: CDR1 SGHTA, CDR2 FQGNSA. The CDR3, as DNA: TGTGCCAGCAGCCCTTGGGGTAGCGGGGAGCTGTTTTTT. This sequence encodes CASSPWGSGELFF.

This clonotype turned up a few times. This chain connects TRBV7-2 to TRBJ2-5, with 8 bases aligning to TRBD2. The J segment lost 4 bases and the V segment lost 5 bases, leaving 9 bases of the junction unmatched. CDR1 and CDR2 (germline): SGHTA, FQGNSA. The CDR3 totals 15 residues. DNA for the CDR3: TGTGCCAGCAGCCGTACCGGGACTAGGGGAGAGACCCAGTACTTC. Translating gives CASSRTGTRGETQYF.

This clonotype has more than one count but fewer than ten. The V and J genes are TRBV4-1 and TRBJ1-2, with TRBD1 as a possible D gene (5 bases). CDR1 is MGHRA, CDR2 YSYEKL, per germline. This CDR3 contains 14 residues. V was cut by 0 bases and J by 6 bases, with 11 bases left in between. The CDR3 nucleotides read TGCGCCAGCAGCCAAGAGAGTCAGGGAGATGGCTACACCTTC. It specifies CASSQESQGDGYTF.

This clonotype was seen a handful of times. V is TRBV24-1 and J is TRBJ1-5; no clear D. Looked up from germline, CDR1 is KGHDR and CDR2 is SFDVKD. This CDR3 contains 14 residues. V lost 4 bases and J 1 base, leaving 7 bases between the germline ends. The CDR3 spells CATSDGISNQPQHF. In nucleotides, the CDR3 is TGTGCCACCAGTGACGGCATCAGCAATCAGCCCCAGCATTTT.

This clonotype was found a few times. CDR3 in amino acids: CASSEALGAGQPQHF. The CDR3 nucleotides read TGTGCCAGCAGTGAAGCGCTAGGGGCGGGGCAGCCCCAGCATTTT. This sequence joins TRBV2 and TRBJ1-5; maybe TRBD1 (5 bases). There are 15 residues in the CDR3. Trimming left V 0 bases short and J 7 bases short, with 13 bases between. Germline CDR1 is SNHLY and CDR2 is FYNNEI.

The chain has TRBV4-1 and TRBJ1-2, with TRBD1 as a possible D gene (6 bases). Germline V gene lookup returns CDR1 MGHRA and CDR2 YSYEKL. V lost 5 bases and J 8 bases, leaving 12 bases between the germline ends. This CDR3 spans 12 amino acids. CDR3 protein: CASSNQTGGYTF. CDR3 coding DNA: TGCGCCAGCAGCAACCAGACAGGAGGCTACACCTTC.

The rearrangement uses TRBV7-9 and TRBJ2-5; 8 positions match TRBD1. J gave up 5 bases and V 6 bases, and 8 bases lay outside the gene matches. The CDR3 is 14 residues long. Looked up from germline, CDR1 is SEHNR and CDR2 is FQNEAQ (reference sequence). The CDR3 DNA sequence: TGTGCCAGCAGTGACCAGGGGGCGCAGGAGACCCAGTACTTC. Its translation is CASSDQGAQETQYF.

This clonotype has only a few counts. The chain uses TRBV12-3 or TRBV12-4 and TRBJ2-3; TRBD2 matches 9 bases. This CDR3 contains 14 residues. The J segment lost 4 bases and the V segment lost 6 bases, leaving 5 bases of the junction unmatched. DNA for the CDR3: TGTGCCAGCAGACATAGCGGGGGTTCAGATACGCAGTATTTT. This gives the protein CASRHSGGSDTQYF.

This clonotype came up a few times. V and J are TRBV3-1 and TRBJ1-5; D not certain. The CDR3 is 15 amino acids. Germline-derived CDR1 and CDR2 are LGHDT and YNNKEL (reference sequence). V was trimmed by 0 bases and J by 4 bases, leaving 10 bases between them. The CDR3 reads CASSQDLVGNQPQHF. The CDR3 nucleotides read TGTGCCAGCAGCCAAGATCTCGTCGGGAATCAGCCCCAGCATTTT. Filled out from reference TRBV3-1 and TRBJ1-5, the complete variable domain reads DTAVSQTPKYLVTQMGNDKSIKCEQNLGHDTMYWYKQDSKKFLKIMFSYNNKELIINETVPNRFSPKSPDKAHLNLHINSLELGDSAVYFCASSQDLVGNQPQHFGDGTRLSIL.

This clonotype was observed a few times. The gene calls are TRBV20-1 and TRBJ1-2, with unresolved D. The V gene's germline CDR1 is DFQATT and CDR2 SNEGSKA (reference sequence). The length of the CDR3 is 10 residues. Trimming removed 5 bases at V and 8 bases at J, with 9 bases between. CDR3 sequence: CSAPGGGYTF. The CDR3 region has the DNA TGCAGTGCTCCCGGTGGAGGCTACACCTTC.

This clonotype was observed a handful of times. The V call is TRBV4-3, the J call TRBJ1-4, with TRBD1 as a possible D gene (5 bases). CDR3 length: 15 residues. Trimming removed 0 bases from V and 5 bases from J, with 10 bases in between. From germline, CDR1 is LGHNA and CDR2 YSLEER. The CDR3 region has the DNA TGCGCCAGCAGCCAAGAGAAGGCAGGGAATGAAAAACTGTTTTTT. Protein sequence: CASSQEKAGNEKLFF.

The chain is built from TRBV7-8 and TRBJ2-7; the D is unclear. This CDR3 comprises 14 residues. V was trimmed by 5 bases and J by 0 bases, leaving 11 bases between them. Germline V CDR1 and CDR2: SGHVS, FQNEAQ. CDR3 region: CASSPWTASYEQYF. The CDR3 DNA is TGTGCCAGCAGCCCCTGGACGGCCTCCTACGAGCAGTACTTC.

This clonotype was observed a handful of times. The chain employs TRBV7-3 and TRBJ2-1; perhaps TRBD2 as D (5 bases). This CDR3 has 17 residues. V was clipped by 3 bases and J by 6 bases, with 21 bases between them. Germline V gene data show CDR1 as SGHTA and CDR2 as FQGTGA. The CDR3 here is CASSLLAGPPAGNEQFF. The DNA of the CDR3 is TGTGCCAGCAGCTTGCTAGCCGGGCCTCCCGCGGGCAATGAGCAGTTCTTC.

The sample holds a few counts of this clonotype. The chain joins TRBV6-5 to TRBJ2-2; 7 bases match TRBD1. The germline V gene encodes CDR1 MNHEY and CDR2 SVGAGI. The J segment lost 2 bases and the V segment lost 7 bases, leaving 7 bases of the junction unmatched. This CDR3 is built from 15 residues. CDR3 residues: CASTKRGPNTGELFF. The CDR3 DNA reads TGTGCCAGCACCAAGAGGGGGCCAAACACCGGGGAGCTGTTTTTT.

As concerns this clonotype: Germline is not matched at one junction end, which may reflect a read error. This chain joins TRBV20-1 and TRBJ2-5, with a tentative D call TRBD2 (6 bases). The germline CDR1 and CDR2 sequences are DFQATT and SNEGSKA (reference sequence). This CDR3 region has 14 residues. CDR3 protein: CSARGSSPLETKYF. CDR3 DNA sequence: TGCAGTGCTCGGGGGAGTTCCCCATTGGAGACCAAGTACTTC.

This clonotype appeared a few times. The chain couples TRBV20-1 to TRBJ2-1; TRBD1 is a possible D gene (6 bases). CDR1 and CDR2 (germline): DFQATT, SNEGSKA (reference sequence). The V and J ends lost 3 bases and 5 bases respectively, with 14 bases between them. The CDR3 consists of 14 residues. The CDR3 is CSASPGPGDNEQFF. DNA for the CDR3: TGCAGTGCTAGTCCAGGTCCAGGGGACAATGAGCAGTTCTTC.

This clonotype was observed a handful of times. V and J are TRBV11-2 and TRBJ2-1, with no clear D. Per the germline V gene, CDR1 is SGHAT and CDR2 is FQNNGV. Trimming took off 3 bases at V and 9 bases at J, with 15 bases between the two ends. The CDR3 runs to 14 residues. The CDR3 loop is CASSFPRPGPEQFF. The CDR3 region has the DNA TGTGCCAGCAGCTTCCCCCGTCCGGGTCCTGAGCAGTTCTTC.